This T cell receptor (beta chain) was profiled in a study of blood T cell repertoires in COVID-19 (dated by TCRdb to about 2020). Context from the whole study: Collaborator samples came from the United States, Italy and Spain and covered acute and convalescent phases of COVID-19. The repertoires were made available in a free public database intended to serve as a resource for research on the immune response to SARS-CoV-2. Samples were obtained from the ongoing ImmuneRACE study (first 160 participants) and from some 1,200 subjects provided by 6 global collaborators. Where HLA class I and class II types were available, the types were taken from metadata supplied by the sample provider, not from assay-based typing. Sample metadata almost always included a de-identified subject ID, COVID-19 status, age in years and sex. The material from the prospective study consisted of cDNA or gDNA derived from T cells, B-cell-depleted T cells, or PBMCs. Deeply sampled blood TCRbeta repertoires from subjects exposed to, actively infected with, or recovered from COVID-19 were included in the dataset.

The immunoSEQ Assay, a bias-controlled multiplex PCR, was used to amplify TCRbeta CDR3 regions from genomic DNA. The paper's data handling went like this. Within the assay, amplification of reference gene primers was used to estimate how many nucleated cells each sample contained. Sequence reads were collapsed and filtered to measure the absolute abundance of every unique TCRbeta CDR3 rearrangement. For each sample, productive Simpson clonality was calculated as the square root of Simpson's diversity index over productive rearrangements. In its TCRdb copy, this immuneACCESS table keeps in-frame sequences only and misses some clones. Where compared with another copy, unresolved V genes explain less than half of these, and the others have no known cause. D and trimming were read from the DNA, whereas the V and J calls and clone size are those reported in that table. The sample profile shows tens of thousands of clones; roughly four fifths of them were found once. 28% of the sample comes from the top ten.

Collaborating institutions collected whole blood in K2EDTA tubes following their own protocols. For TCRbeta analysis, collaborators shipped samples as frozen whole blood, isolated PBMCs, or DNA extracted from either of those sample types. CDR1 and CDR2 were assigned from the germline V gene as MGHDK and SYGVNS. Unmatched junction bases come to 11, with V trimmed by 8 bases and J by 3 bases. The CDR3 contains 17 residues, cysteine and phenylalanine counted. Left in the record is the CDR3 DNA by itself, 51 bases read in frame from the first base. Comment on this clone: Its target antigen remains unknown. No base qualities exist here, and no much larger clone lies one base off it.

What the authors observed across the whole study: The quantity of clinical and demographic metadata differed by source and by participant and was supplied without curation.

Sequenced input: peripheral blood. The TCR originated in a woman of 80 years or more with acute or convalescent COVID-19. In this chain, TRBV25-1 is recombined with TRBJ2-1, with 12 bases in between that match TRBD2. The DNA reads as follows: TGTGCCAGCCTCGGGCTAGCGGGAGGGCCGTTCTACAATGAGCAGTTCTTC. This is translated as CASLGLAGGPFYNEQFF.